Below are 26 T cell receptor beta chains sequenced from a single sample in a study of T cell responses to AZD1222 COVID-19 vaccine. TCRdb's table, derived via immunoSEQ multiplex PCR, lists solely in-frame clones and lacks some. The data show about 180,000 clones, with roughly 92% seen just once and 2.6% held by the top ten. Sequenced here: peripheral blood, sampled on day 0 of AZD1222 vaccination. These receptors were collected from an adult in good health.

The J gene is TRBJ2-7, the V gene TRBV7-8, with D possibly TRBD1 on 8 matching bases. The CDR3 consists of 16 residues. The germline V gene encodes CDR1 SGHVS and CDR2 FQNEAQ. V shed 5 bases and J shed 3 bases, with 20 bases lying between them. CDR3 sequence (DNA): TGTGCCAGCAGCCCACAGGGGGGGACAAACGGCTACGAGCAGTACTTC. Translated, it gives CASSPQGGTNGYEQYF.

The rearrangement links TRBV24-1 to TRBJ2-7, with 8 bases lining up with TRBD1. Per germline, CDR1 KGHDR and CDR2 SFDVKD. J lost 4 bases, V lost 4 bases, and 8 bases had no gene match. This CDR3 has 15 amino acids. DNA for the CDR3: TGTGCCACCAGTGACGCCGGGACAGGAGAGTACGAGCAGTACTTC. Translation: CATSDAGTGEYEQYF.

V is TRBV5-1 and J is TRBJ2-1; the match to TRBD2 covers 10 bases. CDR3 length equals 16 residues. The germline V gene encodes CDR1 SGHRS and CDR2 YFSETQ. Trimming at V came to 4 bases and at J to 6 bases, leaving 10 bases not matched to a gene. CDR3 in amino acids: CASSAGGLAGVNEQFF. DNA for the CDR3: TGCGCCAGCAGCGCCGGAGGGCTAGCGGGAGTCAATGAGCAGTTCTTC.

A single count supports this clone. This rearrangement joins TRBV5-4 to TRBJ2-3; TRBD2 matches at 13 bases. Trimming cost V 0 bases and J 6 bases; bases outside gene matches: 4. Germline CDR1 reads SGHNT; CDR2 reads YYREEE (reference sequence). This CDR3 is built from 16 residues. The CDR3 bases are TGTGCCAGCAGCTTGGCCGGACTAGCGGGAGTCGATACGCAGTATTTT. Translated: CASSLAGLAGVDTQYF. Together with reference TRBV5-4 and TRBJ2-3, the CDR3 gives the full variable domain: ETGVTQSPTHLIKTRGQQVTLRCSSQSGHNTVSWYQQALGQGPQFIFQYYREEENGRGNFPPRFSGLQFPNYSSELNVNALELDDSALYLCASSLAGLAGVDTQYFGPGTRLTVL.

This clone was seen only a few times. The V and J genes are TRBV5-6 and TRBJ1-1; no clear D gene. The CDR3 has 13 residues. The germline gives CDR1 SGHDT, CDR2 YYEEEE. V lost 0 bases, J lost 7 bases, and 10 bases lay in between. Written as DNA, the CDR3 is TGTGCCAGCAGCTTGGTATCGGCAGTTGAAGCTTTCTTT. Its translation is CASSLVSAVEAFF.

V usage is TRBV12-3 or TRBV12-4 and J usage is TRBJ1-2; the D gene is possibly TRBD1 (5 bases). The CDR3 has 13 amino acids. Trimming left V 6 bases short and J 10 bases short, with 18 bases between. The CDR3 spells CASSLRGVGNYTF. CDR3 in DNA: TGTGCCAGCAGCCTACGAGGGGTCGGAAACTACACCTTC.

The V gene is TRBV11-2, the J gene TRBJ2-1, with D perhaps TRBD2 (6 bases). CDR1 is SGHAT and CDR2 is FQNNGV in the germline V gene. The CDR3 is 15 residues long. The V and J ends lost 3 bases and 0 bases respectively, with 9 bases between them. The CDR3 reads CASSLSGSSYNEQFF. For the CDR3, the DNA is TGTGCCAGCAGCTTGAGCGGGTCCTCCTACAATGAGCAGTTCTTC.

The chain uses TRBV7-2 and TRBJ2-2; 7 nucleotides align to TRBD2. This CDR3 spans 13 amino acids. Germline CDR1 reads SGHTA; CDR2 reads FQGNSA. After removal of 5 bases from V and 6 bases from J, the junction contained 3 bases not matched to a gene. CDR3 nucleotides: TGTGCCAGCAGCCTCCTAGCGGCCGGGGAGCTGTTTTTT. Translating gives CASSLLAAGELFF.

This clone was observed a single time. CDR3 residues: CASSSQTGDTQYF. The CDR3 DNA follows: TGTGCCAGCAGCTCCCAGACAGGGGACACGCAGTATTTT. The chain links TRBV7-7 to TRBJ2-3; 8 bases are shared with TRBD1. Germline CDR1 and CDR2: SSHAT and FNYEAQ (reference sequence). The CDR3 is 13 residues long. The V and J ends lost 4 bases and 9 bases, in that order; junction bases with no gene match: 6.

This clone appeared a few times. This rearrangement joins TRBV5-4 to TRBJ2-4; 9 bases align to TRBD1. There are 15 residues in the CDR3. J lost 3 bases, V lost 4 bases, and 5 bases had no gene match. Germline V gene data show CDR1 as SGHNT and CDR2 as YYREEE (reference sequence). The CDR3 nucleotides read TGTGCCAGCAGCCAACAGGGGGCAGGCAAAAACATTCAGTACTTC. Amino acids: CASSQQGAGKNIQYF.

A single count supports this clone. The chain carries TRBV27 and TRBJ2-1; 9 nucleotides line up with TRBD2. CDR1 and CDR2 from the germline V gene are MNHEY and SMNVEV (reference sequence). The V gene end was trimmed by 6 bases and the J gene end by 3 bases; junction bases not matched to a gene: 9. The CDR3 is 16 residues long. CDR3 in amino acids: CASRVAGAINYNEQFF. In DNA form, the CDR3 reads TGTGCCAGCAGGGTAGCGGGAGCTATAAACTACAATGAGCAGTTCTTC.

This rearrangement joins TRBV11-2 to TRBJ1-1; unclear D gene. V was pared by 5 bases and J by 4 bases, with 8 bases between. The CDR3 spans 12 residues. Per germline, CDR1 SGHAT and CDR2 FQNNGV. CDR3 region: CASSTAFTEAFF. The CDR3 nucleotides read TGTGCCAGCAGCACCGCCTTCACTGAAGCTTTCTTT.

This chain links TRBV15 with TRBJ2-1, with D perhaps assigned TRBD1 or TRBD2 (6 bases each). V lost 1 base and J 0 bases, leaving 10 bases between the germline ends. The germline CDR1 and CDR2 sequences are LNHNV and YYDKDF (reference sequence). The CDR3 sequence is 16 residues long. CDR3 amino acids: CATSRARGGSYNEQFF. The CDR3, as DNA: TGTGCCACCAGCAGAGCCAGGGGAGGCTCCTACAATGAGCAGTTCTTC.

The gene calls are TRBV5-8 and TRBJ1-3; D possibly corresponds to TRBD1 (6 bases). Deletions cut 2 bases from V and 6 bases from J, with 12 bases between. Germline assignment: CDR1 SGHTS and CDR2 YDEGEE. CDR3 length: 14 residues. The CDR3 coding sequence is TGTGCCAGCAGCTTACAGGGCACCCTAAACACCATATATTTT. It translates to CASSLQGTLNTIYF.

CDR3 sequence: CASSYRLNTEAFF. The CDR3, as DNA: TGTGCCAGCAGTTACAGGTTGAACACTGAAGCTTTCTTT. This sequence joins TRBV6-5 and TRBJ1-1, with D unclear. Germline-derived CDR1 and CDR2 are MNHEY and SVGAGI. The CDR3 runs to 13 residues. Deletions cut 2 bases from V and 0 bases from J, with 4 bases between.

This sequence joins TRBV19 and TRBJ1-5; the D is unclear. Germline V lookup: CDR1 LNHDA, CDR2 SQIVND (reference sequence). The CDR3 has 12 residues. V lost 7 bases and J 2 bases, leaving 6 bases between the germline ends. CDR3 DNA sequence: TGTGCCAGTACAGTGGGCAATCAGCCCCAGCATTTT. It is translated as CASTVGNQPQHF.

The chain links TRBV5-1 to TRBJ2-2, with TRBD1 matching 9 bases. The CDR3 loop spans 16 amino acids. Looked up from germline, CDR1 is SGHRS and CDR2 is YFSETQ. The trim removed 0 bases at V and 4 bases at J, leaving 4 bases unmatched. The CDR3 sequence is CASSLEGQGGTGELFF. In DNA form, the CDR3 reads TGCGCCAGCAGCTTGGAGGGACAGGGAGGCACCGGGGAGCTGTTTTTT.

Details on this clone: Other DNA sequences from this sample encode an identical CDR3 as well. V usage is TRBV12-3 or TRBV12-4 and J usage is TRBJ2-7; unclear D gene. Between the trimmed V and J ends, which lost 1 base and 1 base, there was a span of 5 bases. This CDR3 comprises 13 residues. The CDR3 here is CASSLGRSYEQYF. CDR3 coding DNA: TGTGCCAGCAGTTTAGGAAGGTCCTACGAGCAGTACTTC.

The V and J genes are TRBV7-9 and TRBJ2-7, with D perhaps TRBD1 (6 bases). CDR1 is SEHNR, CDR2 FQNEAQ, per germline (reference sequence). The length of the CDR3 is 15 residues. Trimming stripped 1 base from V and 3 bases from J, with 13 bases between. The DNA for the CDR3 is TGTGCCAGCAGCTTAGGGGACACATTATACTACGAGCAGTACTTC. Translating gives CASSLGDTLYYEQYF.

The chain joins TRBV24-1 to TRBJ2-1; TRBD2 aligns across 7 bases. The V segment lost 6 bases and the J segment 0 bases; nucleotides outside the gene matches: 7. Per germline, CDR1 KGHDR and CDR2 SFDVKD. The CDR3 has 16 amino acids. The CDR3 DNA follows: TGTGCCACCAGTTCACGGGCTAGCGGCTCCTACAATGAGCAGTTCTTC. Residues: CATSSRASGSYNEQFF.

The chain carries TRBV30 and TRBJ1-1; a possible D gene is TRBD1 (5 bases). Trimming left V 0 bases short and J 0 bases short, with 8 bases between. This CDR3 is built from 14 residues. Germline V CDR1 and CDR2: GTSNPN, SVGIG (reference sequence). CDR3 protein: CAWSVGGMNTEAFF. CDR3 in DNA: TGTGCCTGGAGTGTCGGGGGAATGAACACTGAAGCTTTCTTT.

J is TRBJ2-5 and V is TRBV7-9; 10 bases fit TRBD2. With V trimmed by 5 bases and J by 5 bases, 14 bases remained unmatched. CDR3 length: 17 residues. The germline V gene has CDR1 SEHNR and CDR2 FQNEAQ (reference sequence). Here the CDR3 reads CASSPGGSGRLMETQYF. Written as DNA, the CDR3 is TGTGCCAGCAGCCCAGGCGGTAGCGGGAGGTTGATGGAGACCCAGTACTTC.

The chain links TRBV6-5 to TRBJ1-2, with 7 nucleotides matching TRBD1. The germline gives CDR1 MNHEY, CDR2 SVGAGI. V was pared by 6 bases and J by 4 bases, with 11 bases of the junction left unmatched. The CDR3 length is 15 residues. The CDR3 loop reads CASSSGGGASYGYTF. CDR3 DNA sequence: TGTGCCAGCAGCTCAGGAGGGGGCGCGAGCTATGGCTACACCTTC.

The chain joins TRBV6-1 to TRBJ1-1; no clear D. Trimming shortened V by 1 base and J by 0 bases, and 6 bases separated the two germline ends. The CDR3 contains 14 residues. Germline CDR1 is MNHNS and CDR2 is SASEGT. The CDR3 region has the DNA TGTGCCAGCAGTGAAGAGCTAATGAACACTGAAGCTTTCTTT. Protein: CASSEELMNTEAFF.

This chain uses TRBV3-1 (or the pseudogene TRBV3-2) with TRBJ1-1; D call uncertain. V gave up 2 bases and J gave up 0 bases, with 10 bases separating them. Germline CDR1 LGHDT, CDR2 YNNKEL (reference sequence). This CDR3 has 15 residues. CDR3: CASSQTGSVNTEAFF. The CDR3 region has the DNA TGTGCCAGCAGCCAAACTGGGTCGGTGAACACTGAAGCTTTCTTT.

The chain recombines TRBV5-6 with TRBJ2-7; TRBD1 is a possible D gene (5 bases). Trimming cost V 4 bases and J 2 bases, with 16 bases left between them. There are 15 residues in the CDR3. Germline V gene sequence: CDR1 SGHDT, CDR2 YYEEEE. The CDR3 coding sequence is TGTGCCAGCAGCGAGTTTTGGGGCGGACCCTACGAGCAGTACTTC. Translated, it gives CASSEFWGGPYEQYF.